This T cell receptor (beta chain) was recovered during a study of vaccination and CD4 T cells after COVID-19. The wider study: Researchers treated cells with overlapping spike peptides taken from SARS-CoV-2, HCoV-NL63, HCoV-OC43 and HCoV-229E.

The Oncomine TCR Beta short-read assay was applied to DNA of cultured CD4+ T cells. The source of extracted genomic DNA was cultured CD4+ T cells. MiXCR, run by TCRdb on the PCR reads, gives a single entry per CDR3 protein. The sample has roughly 20,000 distinct CDR3 sequences, approximately 29% seen once. This clonotype is a singleton in its sample. Its antigen is unknown. J gave up 1 base and V 7 bases, and 11 bases lay outside the gene matches. Germline CDR1 SGHNT, CDR2 YYREEE (reference sequence). The CDR3 totals 15 residues. Described treatment: roughly ten-day PBMC culture with coronavirus spike peptide pools or control peptides (ViraFEST assay). Investigators isolated CD4+ T cells by negative selection after roughly eleven days of culture.

The receptor was isolated from a human donor with COVID-19. The chain employs TRBV5-4 and TRBJ2-7, with TRBD1 identical over 7 bases. The sequencing sample was made of cultured CD4+ T cells from blood. The CDR3 bases are TGTGCCAGCGCAGAGGGGACAGCGAATTCCTACGAGCAGTACTTC. This sequence encodes CASAEGTANSYEQYF.